This T cell receptor beta chain derives from a study of T cell changes during pregnancy in multiple sclerosis. Sequenced by immunoSEQ multiplex PCR; TCRdb stores in-frame clones only, minus some. The table shows around 50,000 clones, with approximately 95% occurring only once. V lost 3 bases and J 7 bases, leaving 10 bases between the germline ends. Germline CDR1 reads MNHEY; CDR2 reads SMNVEV (reference sequence). This CDR3 has 13 residues. This chain joins TRBV27 and TRBJ1-5; D call uncertain. The sequence derives from a female donor with multiple sclerosis, enrolled in a pregnancy study. Material: CD8+ T cells from peripheral blood mononuclear cells, obtained in the first trimester of pregnancy. CDR3: CASSFGPGQPQHF. As DNA, the CDR3 is TGTGCCAGCAGTTTTGGTCCAGGACAGCCCCAGCATTTT.